This T cell receptor (beta chain) was captured in a study of shared clonotypes between healthy human individuals (dated by TCRdb to 2020 to 2022). In terms of the full investigation: The cohort included a few men and a couple of women between 18 and 49 years of age. Per donor, leukapheresis produced somewhere between about 0.8 and 9 billion PBMCs. Libraries were prepared and TCR repertoires were sequenced by different laboratories using diverse techniques, in order to increase sequencing depth and limit assay-specific biases. The study deeply sequenced blood TCR repertoires of about 5 healthy adults to estimate repertoire size and the extent of clonotype sharing between individuals. For each donor, three plates each were used for CD4 naive and CD4 memory, two plates were used for CD8 naive, and one plate was used for CD8 memory. The study at large found these results: Because the study included only a small number of donors, the genetic and exposure-history diversity represented was limited. Higher generation probabilities were observed for clonotypes shared by all four sorted-subset donors than for non-shared clonotypes. Across a handful of donors, 5% to 6% of naive CD4, over 3% of naive CD8, roughly 2.3% of memory CD4, and roughly 0.4% of memory CD8 clonotypes were shared. Incomplete sequencing was indicated by rarefaction of sorted-subset datasets, despite the large sequencing depth. Pairwise subsampling led to the expectation that sequencing depth would affect the degree of clonotype sharing among donors. Naive subsets generally had larger estimated clonotype richness than memory subsets. Sampling was restricted to blood, and TCR repertoires in tissue are likely to differ from TCR repertoires in blood.

Using the deep immunoSEQ assay, TCR CDR3 regions were amplified from genomic DNA by multiplex PCR. Extracted genomic DNA from each cell subset was distributed evenly across all wells of several immunoSEQ 96-well plates, and each plate was treated as a replicate. For sorted subsets, roughly 200 ng of genomic DNA, equivalent to 30,000 or so T cell genomes, went into each replicate PCR. Purified libraries were measured with a Qubit 3.0 fluorometer, size-checked on a Bioanalyzer 2100, and measured again with the KAPA Library Quantification kit. A separate single-read 150-cycle Illumina NextSeq 550 flow cell was used to sequence each immunoSEQ 96-well plate. In the original analysis: Because only junctional sequences without quality scores were contained in the immunoSEQ output, filtering matching that applied to full-length reads could not be performed. To assign V/J genes and CDR3, sequences were annotated using PyIR, a Python wrapper for IgBLAST v1.9, with IMGT germline references. Any read was removed if the V/J assignment was weak (E-value above 1e-6), the CDR3 was missing, or the read contained stop codons, out-of-frame junctions, or ambiguous translated residues. A V3J clonotype was defined by an identical inferred V gene, J gene, and CDR3 amino acid sequence. To compute the percentage overlap between repertoires, the number of shared unique clonotypes was divided by the size of the smaller repertoire. Richness of each repertoire was evaluated using RTK rarefaction, the Chao1 estimator, and Recon v2.1 estimates of unobserved clonotypes. For all TCRbeta clonotypes obtained by the gDNA method from four donors, generation probabilities were computed with OLGA. TCRdb stores this immuneACCESS table with in-frame sequences only. Part of the clones is absent; in the studies checked, under half of the shortfall reflects unresolved V genes, and no reason is known for the rest. D and trimming come from the DNA, and the V and J calls and clone size come from that table. The sample data list about 2.3 million clones, and 85% to 95% of these were observed just once. Clones ranked in the top ten supply around 0.4% of the sample.

CDR1 KGHSH and CDR2 LQKENI are derived from the germline V gene. From cysteine to phenylalanine, the CDR3 is 15 amino acids long. Only the CDR3 region is kept as DNA, spanning 45 bases read in frame from base 1. The V end gives up 3 bases and the J end 6 bases, leaving 3 bases in the junction not matched to a gene. With respect to this clone: It has no known antigen specificity. One base away there is no much larger clone; base qualities are not given. In the same sample, other DNA sequences code for this CDR3.

The donors were healthy, HIV-negative adults who had no recently reported acute infections or vaccinations. Every donor was a Caucasian adult living in Nashville, Tennessee, USA. CD4+ T cells were enriched by magnetic negative selection, after which naive cells were positively selected on CD45RA and the negative fraction was taken as the memory subset. Blood was collected by leukapheresis, and PBMCs were isolated by Ficoll-Histopaque density gradient centrifugation and then cryopreserved in liquid nitrogen vapor phase. Analytical flow cytometry was used to check the purity and quantity of each magnetically sorted T cell population. From each sorted fraction, genomic DNA was isolated and quantified by UV absorbance on a Nanodrop 2000c.

This chain is built from TRBV18 and TRBJ2-1, with 12 central nucleotides matching TRBD1. Specimen: naive CD4+ T cells from PBMCs. What this sample's cell subset or site label stands for: CD45RA+ positively selected. This receptor was taken from a man aged 18-30 years in good health. Some clones in this sample may be carry-over from other donors' samples. The encoded CDR3 is CASSPGTGGFNEQFF. The nucleotide sequence is given as TGTGCCAGCTCACCCGGGACAGGGGGCTTCAATGAGCAGTTCTTC.